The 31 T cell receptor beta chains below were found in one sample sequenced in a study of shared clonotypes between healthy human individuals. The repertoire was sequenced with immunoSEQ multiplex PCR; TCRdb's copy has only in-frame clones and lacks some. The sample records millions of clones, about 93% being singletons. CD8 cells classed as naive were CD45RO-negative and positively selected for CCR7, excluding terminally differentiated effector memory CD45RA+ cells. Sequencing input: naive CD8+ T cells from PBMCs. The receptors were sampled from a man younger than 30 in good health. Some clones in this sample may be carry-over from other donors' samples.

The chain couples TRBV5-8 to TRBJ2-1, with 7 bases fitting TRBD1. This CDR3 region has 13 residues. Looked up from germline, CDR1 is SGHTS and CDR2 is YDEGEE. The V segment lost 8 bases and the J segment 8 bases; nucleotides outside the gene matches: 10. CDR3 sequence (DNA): TGTGCCAGGCGAGACAGGGCCGTCCATGAGCAGTTCTTC. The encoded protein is CARRDRAVHEQFF.

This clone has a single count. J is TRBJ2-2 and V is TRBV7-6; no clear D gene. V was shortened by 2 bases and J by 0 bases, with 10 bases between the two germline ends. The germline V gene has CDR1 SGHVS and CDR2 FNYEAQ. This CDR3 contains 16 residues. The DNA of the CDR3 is TGTGCCAGCAGCTTATACTCCCCTTCGAACACCGGGGAGCTGTTTTTT. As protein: CASSLYSPSNTGELFF.

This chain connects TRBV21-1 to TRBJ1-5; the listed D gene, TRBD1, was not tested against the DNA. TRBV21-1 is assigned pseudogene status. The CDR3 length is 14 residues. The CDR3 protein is CASRGHGNNQPQHF. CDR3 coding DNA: TGTGCCAGCAGGGGACACGGCAACAATCAGCCCCAGCATTTT.

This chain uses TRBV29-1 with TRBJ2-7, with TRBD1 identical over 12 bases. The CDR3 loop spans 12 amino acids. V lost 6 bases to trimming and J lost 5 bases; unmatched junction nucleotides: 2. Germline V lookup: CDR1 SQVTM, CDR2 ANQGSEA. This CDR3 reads CSVGTGGHEQYF. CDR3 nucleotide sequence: TGCAGCGTGGGGACAGGGGGCCACGAGCAGTACTTC.

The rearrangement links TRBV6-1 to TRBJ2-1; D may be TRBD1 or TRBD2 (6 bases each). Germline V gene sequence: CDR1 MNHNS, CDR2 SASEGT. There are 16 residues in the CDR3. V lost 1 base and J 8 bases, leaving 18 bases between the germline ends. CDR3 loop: CASSEEEGGRRDEQFF. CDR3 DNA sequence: TGTGCCAGCAGTGAAGAAGAAGGGGGGAGGCGCGATGAGCAGTTCTTC.

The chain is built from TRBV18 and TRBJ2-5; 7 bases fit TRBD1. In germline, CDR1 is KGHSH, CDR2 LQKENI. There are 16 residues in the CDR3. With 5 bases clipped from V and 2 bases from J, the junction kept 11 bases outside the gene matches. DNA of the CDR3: TGTGCCAGCTCATCCTTTACAGGGGTTTATCAAGAGACCCAGTACTTC. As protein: CASSSFTGVYQETQYF.

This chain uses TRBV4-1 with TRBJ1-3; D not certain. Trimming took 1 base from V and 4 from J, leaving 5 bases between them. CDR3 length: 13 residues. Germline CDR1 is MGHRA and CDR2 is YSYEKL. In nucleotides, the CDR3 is TGCGCCAGCAGCCAAGGGCGCGGAAACACCATATATTTT. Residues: CASSQGRGNTIYF.

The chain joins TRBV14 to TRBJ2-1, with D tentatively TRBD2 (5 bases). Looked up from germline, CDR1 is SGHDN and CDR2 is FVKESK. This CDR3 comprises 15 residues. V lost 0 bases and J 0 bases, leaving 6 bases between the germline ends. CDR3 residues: CASSQDLASYNEQFF. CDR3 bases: TGTGCCAGCAGCCAAGACCTAGCCTCCTACAATGAGCAGTTCTTC.

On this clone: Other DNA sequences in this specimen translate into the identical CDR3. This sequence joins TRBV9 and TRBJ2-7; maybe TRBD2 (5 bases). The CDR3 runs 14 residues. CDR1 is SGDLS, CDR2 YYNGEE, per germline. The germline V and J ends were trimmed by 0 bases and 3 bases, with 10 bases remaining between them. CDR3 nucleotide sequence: TGTGCCAGCAGCGTAGCTGGGGAGAACTACGAGCAGTACTTC. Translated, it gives CASSVAGENYEQYF. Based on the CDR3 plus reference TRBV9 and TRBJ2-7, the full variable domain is DSGVTQTPKHLITATGQRVTLRCSPRSGDLSVYWYQQSLDQGLQFLIQYYNGEERAKGNILERFSAQQFPDLHSELNLSSLELGDSALYFCASSVAGENYEQYFGPGTRLTVT.

CDR3 nucleotide sequence: TGTGCCAGCAGTTACTCGACTAGCGGGGACACAGATACGCAGTATTTT. Translation: CASSYSTSGDTDTQYF. The rearrangement uses TRBV6-6 and TRBJ2-3, with 11 nucleotides matching TRBD2. CDR1 is MNHNY, CDR2 SVGAGI, per germline (reference sequence). The CDR3 extends over 16 amino acids. Trimming at V came to 0 bases and at J to 2 bases, leaving 1 base not matched to a gene.

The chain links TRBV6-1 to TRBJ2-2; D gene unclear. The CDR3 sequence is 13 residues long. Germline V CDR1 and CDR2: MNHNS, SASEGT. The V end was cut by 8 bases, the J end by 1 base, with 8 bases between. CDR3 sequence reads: CASEPRNTGELFF. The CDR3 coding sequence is TGTGCCAGCGAACCCCGGAACACCGGGGAGCTGTTTTTT.

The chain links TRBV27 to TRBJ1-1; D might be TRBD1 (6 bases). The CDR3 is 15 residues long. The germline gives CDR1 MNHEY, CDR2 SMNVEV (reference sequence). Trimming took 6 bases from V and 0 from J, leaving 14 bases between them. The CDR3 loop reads CASSVQGFLNTEAFF. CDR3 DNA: TGTGCCAGCAGCGTGCAGGGGTTTTTGAACACTGAAGCTTTCTTT.

DNA for the CDR3: TGCGCCAGCAGCGACCCGGGACTAGCTTACAATGAGCAGTTCTTC. Amino acid sequence: CASSDPGLAYNEQFF. The V call is TRBV5-1, the J call TRBJ2-1; 9 nucleotides align to TRBD2. Germline assignment: CDR1 SGHRS and CDR2 YFSETQ. The CDR3 length is 15 residues. J lost 4 bases, V lost 4 bases, and 6 bases had no gene match.

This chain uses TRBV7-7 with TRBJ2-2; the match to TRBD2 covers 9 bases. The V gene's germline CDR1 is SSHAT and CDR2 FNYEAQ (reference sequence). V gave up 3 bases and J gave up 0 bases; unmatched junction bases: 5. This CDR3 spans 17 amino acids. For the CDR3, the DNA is TGTGCCAGCAGCTTCGGACTAGCGAACGCGAACACCGGGGAGCTGTTTTTT. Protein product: CASSFGLANANTGELFF. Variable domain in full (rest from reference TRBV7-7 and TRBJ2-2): GAGVSQSPRYKVTKRGQDVTLRCDPISSHATLYWYQQALGQGPEFLTYFNYEAQPDKSGLPSDRFSAERPEGSISTLTIQRTEQRDSAMYRCASSFGLANANTGELFFGEGSRLTVL.

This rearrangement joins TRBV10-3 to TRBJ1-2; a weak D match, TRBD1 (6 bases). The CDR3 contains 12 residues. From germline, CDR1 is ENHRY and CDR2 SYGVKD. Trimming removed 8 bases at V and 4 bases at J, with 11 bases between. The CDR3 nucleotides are TGTGCCATCGGTGGGGGGCCCTATGGCTACACCTTC. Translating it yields CAIGGGPYGYTF.

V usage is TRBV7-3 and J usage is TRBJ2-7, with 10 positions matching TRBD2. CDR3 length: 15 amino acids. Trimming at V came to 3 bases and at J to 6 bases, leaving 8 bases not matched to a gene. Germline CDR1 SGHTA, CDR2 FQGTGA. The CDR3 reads CASSFTTSGISEQYF. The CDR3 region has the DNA TGTGCCAGCAGCTTTACAACTAGCGGGATTAGCGAGCAGTACTTC.

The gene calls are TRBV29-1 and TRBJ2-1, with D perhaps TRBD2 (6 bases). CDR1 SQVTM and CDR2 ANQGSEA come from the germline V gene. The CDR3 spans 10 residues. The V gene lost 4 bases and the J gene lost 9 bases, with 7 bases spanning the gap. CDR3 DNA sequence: TGCAGCGTTGCGGAGGGTGAGCAGTTCTTC. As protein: CSVAEGEQFF.

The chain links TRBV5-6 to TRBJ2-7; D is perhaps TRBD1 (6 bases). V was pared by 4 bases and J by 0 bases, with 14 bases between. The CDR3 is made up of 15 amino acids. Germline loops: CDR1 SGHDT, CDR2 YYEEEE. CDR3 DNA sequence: TGTGCCAGCAGCACAACCTGGACAGCCTCCTACGAGCAGTACTTC. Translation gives CASSTTWTASYEQYF.

CDR3 in DNA: TGTGCCAGCAGCCCGGGTACGGGGAGCTCCTACAATGAGCAGTTCTTC. Protein: CASSPGTGSSYNEQFF. V gene TRBV28 combines with J gene TRBJ2-1; the D gene is possibly TRBD2 (5 bases). The CDR3 length is 16 residues. From germline, CDR1 is MDHEN and CDR2 SYDVKM. V lost 6 bases to trimming and J lost 0 bases, with 15 bases between them.

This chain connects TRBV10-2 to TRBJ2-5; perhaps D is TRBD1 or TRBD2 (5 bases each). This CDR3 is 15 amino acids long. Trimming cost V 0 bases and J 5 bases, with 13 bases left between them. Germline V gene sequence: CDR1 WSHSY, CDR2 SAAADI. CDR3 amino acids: CASSESRGPPETQYF. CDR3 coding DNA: TGCGCCAGCAGTGAGTCGAGGGGCCCCCCGGAGACCCAGTACTTC.

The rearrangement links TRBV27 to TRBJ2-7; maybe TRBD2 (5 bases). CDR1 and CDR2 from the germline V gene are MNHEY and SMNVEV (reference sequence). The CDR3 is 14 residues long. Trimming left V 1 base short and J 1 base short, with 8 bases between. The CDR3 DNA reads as TGTGCCAGCAGTTTATTGAGGGAATCCTACGAGCAGTACTTC. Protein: CASSLLRESYEQYF.

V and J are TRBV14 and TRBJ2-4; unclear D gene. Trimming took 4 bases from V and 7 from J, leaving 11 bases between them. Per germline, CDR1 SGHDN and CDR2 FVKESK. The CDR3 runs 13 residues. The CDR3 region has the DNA TGTGCCAGCAGCCTCCCCGGTAGGAACATTCAGTACTTC. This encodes CASSLPGRNIQYF.

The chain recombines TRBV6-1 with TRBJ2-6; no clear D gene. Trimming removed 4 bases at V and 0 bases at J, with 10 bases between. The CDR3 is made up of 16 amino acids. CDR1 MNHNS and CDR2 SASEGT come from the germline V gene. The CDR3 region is CASSVKGRSGANVLTF. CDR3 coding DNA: TGTGCCAGCAGTGTTAAGGGTCGCTCTGGGGCCAACGTCCTGACTTTC.

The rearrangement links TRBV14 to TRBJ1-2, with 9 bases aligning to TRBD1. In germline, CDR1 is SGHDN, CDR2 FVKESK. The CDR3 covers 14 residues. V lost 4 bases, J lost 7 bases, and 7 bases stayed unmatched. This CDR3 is CASSPPGTGLGYTF. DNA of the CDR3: TGTGCCAGCAGCCCTCCCGGGACAGGGCTTGGCTACACCTTC.

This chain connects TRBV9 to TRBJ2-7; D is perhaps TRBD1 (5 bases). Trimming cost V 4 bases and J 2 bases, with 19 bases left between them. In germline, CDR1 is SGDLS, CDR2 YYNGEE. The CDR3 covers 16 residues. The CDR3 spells CASSPHGAGNPYEQYF. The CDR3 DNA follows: TGTGCCAGCAGCCCCCATGGGGCAGGGAATCCCTACGAGCAGTACTTC.

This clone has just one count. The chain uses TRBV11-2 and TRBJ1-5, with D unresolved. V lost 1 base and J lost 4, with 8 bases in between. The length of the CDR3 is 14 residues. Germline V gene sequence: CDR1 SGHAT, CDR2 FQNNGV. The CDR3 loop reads CASSLGTENQPQHF. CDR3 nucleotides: TGTGCCAGCAGCTTAGGGACGGAAAATCAGCCCCAGCATTTT. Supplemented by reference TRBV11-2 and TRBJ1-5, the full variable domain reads EAGVAQSPRYKIIEKRQSVAFWCNPISGHATLYWYQQILGQGPKLLIQFQNNGVVDDSQLPKDRFSAERLKGVDSTLKIQPAKLEDSAVYLCASSLGTENQPQHFGDGTRLSIL.

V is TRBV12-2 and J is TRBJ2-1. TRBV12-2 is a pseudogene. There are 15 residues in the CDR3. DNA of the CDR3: TGTGCAAGTCGCTTAGATCCGGGACCCGGCAATGAGCAGTTCTTC. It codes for CASRLDPGPGNEQFF.

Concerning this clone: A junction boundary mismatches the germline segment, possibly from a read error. CDR3 in DNA: TGTGCCAGCAGGGAAGGGTGGCAACAGCCCCAGCATTTT. Translation gives CASREGWQQPQHF. The chain has TRBV6-1 and TRBJ1-5, with D hard to call. The CDR3 totals 13 residues. Germline CDR1 and CDR2: MNHNS and SASEGT.

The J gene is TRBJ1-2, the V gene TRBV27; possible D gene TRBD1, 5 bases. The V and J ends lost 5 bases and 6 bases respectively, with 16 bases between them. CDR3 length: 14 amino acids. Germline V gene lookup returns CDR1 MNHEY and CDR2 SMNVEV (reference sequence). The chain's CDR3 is CASSPSRGFHGYTF. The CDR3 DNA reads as TGTGCCAGCAGTCCCTCGAGGGGCTTCCATGGCTACACCTTC.

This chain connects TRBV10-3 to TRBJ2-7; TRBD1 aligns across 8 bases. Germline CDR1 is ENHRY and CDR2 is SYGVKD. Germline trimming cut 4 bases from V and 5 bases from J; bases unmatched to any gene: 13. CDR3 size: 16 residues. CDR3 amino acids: CAISVTRDRISHEQYF. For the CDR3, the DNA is TGTGCCATCAGTGTGACCCGGGACAGGATATCGCACGAGCAGTACTTC.

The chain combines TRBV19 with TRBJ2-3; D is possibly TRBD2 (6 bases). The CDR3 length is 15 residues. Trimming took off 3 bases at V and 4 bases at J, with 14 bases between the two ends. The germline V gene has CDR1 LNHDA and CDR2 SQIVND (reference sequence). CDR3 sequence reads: CASSMEGSRADTQYF. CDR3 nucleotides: TGTGCCAGTAGTATGGAGGGGTCGAGAGCAGATACGCAGTATTTT.